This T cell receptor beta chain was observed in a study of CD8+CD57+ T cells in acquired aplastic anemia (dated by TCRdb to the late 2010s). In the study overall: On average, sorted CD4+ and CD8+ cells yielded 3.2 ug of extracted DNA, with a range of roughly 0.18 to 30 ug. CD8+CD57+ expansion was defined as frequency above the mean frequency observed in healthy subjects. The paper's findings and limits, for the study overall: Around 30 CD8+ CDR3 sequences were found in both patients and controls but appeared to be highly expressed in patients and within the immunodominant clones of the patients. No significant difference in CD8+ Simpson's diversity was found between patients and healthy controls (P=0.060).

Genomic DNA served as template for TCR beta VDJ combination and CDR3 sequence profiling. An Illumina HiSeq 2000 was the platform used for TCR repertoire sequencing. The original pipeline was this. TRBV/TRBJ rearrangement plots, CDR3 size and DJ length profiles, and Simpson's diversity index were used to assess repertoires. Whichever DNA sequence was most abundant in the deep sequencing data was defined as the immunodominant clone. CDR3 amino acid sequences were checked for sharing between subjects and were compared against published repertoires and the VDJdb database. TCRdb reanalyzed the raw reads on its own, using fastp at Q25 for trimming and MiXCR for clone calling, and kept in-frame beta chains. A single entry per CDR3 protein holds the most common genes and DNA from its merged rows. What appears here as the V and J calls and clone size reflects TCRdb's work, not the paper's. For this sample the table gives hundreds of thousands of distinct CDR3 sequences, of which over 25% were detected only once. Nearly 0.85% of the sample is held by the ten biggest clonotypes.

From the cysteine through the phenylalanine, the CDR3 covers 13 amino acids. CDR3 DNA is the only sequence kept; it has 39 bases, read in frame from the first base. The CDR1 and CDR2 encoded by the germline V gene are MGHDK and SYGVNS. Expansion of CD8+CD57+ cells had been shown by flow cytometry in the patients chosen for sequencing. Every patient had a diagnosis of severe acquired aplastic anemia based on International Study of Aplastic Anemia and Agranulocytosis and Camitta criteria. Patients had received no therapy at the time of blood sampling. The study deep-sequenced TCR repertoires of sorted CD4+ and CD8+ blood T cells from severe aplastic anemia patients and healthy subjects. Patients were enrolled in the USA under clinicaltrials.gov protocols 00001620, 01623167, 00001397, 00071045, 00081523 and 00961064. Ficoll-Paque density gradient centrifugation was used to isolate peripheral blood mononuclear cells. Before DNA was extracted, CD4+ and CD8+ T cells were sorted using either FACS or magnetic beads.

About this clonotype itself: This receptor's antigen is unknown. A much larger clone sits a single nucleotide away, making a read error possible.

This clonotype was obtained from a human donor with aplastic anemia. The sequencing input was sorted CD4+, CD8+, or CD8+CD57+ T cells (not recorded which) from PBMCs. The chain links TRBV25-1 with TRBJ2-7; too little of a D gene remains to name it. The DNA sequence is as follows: TGTGCCAGCAGCTTGACGGCATTCGACGAGCGGTACTTC. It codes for CASSLTAFDERYF.